A selection of T cell receptor beta chains follows, all from one sample in a study of shared clonotypes between healthy human individuals. Profiled with immunoSEQ multiplex PCR; TCRdb holds only in-frame clones, not every one. The profile shows about 2.3 million clones, under 95% of them singletons. The sample comprised naive CD4+ T cells from PBMCs. The receptors come from a man aged 18 to 30 in good health. Some clones in this sample may be carry-over from other donors' samples. CDR3s leave out the opening cysteine and the closing phenylalanine or tryptophan. Fields, in order: CDR3 protein, V gene, J gene.

AWSGGAGGHEQY,TRBV30,TRBJ2-7
ASSIDRGDEAF,TRBV5-4,TRBJ1-1
ASQRRPNEKLF,TRBV28,TRBJ1-4
ASSQFGSGGGGSYEQY,TRBV4-1,TRBJ2-7
ASSQWQGAMLKETQY,TRBV4-1,TRBJ2-5
AISRQSYEQY,TRBV10-3,TRBJ2-7
ASSTGQNTEAF,TRBV18,TRBJ1-1
ASSWGWRAGDTEAF,TRBV5-6,TRBJ1-1
ASSLQTSGSNFYEQY,TRBV18,TRBJ2-7
ASSQSGIVNTEAF,TRBV2,TRBJ1-1
ASSPQGGIDSYEQY,TRBV18,TRBJ2-7
ASSVEAGDGEQY,TRBV9,TRBJ2-7
ASSRGTDGANVLT,TRBV5-4,TRBJ2-6
ASSLVSVRNYGYT,TRBV7-9,TRBJ1-2
ASSPQTGGNTIY,TRBV9,TRBJ1-3
ASATGTDYYEQY,TRBV28,TRBJ2-7
ASSRDFPEAF,TRBV6-1,TRBJ1-1
ASSLFAKLAGVNNEQF,TRBV27,TRBJ2-1
ASSQEENQPQH,TRBV4-3,TRBJ1-5
ASSSYGGTSRPYEQY,TRBV27,TRBJ2-7
ASSLVSGPDEQY,TRBV5-1,TRBJ2-7
ASKLDTGELF,TRBV7-2,TRBJ2-2
ASRYDSGNRYEQY,TRBV5-1,TRBJ2-7
ASSLVGRGQPQH,TRBV28,TRBJ1-5
ASSQGLAHTYEQY,TRBV4-1,TRBJ2-7
ASAGRGQLSTDTQY,TRBV2,TRBJ2-3
ASRSGGSSYEQY,TRBV28,TRBJ2-7
ASSLADSGNTIY,TRBV11-2,TRBJ1-3
ASSLSPTRLGSYNEQF,TRBV27,TRBJ2-1
ASSMDRVFGQPQH,TRBV5-1,TRBJ1-5
ASSLLNRYGYT,TRBV7-2,TRBJ1-2
ASSAQQGAYEQY,TRBV5-1,TRBJ2-7
ASSVDRDIEKLF,TRBV6-1,TRBJ1-4
ASSLETYGYT,TRBV28,TRBJ1-2
ASSLDPGSYEQY,TRBV5-1,TRBJ2-7
ASSLAGDPYEQY,TRBV5-1,TRBJ2-7
ASSLTQRDENEQF,TRBV5-1,TRBJ2-1
ASSLYSLNEKLF,TRBV28,TRBJ1-4
ASRSGLAVYEQY,TRBV28,TRBJ2-7
SVGNLGYGYT,TRBV29-1,TRBJ1-2
ASSGTWTGGEAAQY,TRBV28,TRBJ2-5
ASSLRVVGFTGPYEQF,TRBV7-8,TRBJ2-1
ASSLAPRRQETQY,TRBV7-8,TRBJ2-5
SGGTAGNTIY,TRBV29-1,TRBJ1-3
ASRGGRSNTGELF,TRBV6-6,TRBJ2-2
ASSLRGQENTEAF,TRBV5-1,TRBJ1-1
ASSQVVGETQY,TRBV4-1,TRBJ2-5
ASSLGTGYEQY,TRBV5-1,TRBJ2-7
ASSFDRGNYGYT,TRBV7-2,TRBJ1-2
AIKNSVENTEAF,TRBV10-3,TRBJ1-1
ASSLHPYEQY,TRBV11-3,TRBJ2-7
ASSLKAWRDNSYEQY,TRBV27,TRBJ2-7
ASSFSSLQPQH,TRBV5-5,TRBJ1-5